The 5 T cell receptor beta chains below were found in one sample sequenced in a study of T cells in Graves' hyperthyroidism and ophthalmopathy. Amplification yielded TCR beta CDR3 regions, with RNA transcripts as the source. HTBI primers drove first-round RT-PCR of the TCR CDR3. TCRdb analysed the multiplex PCR reads with MiXCR anew, one entry per CDR3 protein. Here the sample spans some 200,000 distinct CDR3 sequences, approximately 17% being singletons. Sequenced sample: blood. These receptors all stem from a man in his fifties with Graves' hyperthyroidism.

This clonotype has at least ten counts. The chain has TRBV5-1 and TRBJ2-1; 9 nucleotides line up with TRBD2. J gave up 6 bases and V 4 bases, and 8 bases lay outside the gene matches. This CDR3 is 15 amino acids long. Germline V gives CDR1 SGHRS, CDR2 YFSETQ. CDR3 sequence reads: CASSLGNSGSNEQFF. The CDR3 nucleotides read TGCGCCAGCAGCCTTGGTAATAGCGGGAGCAATGAGCAGTTCTTC. The whole variable domain, remainder taken from reference TRBV5-1 and TRBJ2-1, is KAGVTQTPRYLIKTRGQQVTLSCSPISGHRSVSWYQQTPGQGLQFLFEYFSETQRNKGNFPGRFSGRQFSNSRSEMNVSTLELGDSALYLCASSLGNSGSNEQFFGPGTRLTVL.

This clonotype was counted many times. V is TRBV5-1 and J is TRBJ2-2; no firm D call. Germline-derived CDR1 and CDR2 are SGHRS and YFSETQ. This CDR3 region has 15 residues. The V gene lost 0 bases and the J gene lost 3 bases, with 9 bases spanning the gap. The DNA of the CDR3 is TGCGCCAGCAGCTTGGCCAGGACGGACACCGGGGAGCTGTTTTTT. It yields the protein CASSLARTDTGELFF.

This rearrangement joins TRBV7-2 to TRBJ2-7, with 12 bases aligning to TRBD2. The CDR3 loop spans 15 amino acids. Germline lookup yields CDR1 SGHTA and CDR2 FQGNSA. The V gene end was trimmed by 4 bases and the J gene end by 2 bases; junction bases not matched to a gene: 3. The CDR3 DNA follows: TGTGCCAGCAGCTATTGGACTAGCGGGACCTACGAGCAGTACTTC. Encoded protein: CASSYWTSGTYEQYF.

This clonotype showed up just a few times. The V and J genes are TRBV2 and TRBJ1-5, with 9 bases aligning to TRBD1. CDR1 SNHLY and CDR2 FYNNEI come from the germline V gene. V shed 6 bases, J shed 7 bases, and the junction held 7 bases outside the gene matches. CDR3 length equals 14 residues. Here the CDR3 DNA reads TGTGCCAGCAGCCAACAGGGGGCTGAGCAGCCCCAGCATTTT. Its protein product is CASSQQGAEQPQHF. Using reference TRBV2 and TRBJ1-5 for the parts outside the CDR3, the full variable domain is EPEVTQTPSHQVTQMGQEVILRCVPISNHLYFYWYRQILGQKVEFLVSFYNNEISEKSEIFDDQFSVERPDGSNFTLKIRSTKLEDSAMYFCASSQQGAEQPQHFGDGTRLSIL.

Ten or more counts support this clonotype. The chain carries TRBV7-2 and TRBJ1-5; D remains unclear. The CDR3 is 14 residues long. V lost 4 bases, J lost 4 bases, and 11 bases lay in between. CDR1 and CDR2 (germline): SGHTA, FQGNSA. The CDR3 nucleotides read TGTGCCAGCAGCTCACGAAGGGCTAATCAGCCCCAGCATTTT. This codes for CASSSRRANQPQHF.